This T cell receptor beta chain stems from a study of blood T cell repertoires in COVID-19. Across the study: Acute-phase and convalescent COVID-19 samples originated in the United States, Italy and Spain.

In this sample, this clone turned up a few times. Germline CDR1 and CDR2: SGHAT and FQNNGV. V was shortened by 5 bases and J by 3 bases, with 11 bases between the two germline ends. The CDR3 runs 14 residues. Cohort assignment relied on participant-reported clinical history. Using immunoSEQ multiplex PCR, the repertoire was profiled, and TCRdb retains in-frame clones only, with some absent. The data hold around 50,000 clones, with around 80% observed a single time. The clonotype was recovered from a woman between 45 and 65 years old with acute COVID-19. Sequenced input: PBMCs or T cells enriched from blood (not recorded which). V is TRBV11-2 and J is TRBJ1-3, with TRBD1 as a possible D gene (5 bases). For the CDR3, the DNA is TGTGCCAGCAGCCTCCCGGGGGGTGGAAACACCATATATTTT. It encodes CASSLPGGGNTIYF.